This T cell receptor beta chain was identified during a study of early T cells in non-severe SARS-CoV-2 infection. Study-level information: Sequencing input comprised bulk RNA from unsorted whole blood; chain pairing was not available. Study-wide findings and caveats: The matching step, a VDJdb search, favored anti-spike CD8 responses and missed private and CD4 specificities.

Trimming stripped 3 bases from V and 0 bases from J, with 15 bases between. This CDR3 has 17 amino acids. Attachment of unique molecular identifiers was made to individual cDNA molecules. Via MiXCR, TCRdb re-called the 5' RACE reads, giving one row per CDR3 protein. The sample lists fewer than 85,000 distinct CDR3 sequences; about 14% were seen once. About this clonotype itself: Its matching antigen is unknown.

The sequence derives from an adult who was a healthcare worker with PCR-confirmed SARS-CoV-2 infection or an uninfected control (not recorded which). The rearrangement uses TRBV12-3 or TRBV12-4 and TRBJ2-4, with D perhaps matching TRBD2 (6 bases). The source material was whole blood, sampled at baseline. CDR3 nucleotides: TGTGCCAGCAGTTTCGGGCATGGGGGACTAGCCAAAAACATTCAGTACTTC. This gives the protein CASSFGHGGLAKNIQYF.